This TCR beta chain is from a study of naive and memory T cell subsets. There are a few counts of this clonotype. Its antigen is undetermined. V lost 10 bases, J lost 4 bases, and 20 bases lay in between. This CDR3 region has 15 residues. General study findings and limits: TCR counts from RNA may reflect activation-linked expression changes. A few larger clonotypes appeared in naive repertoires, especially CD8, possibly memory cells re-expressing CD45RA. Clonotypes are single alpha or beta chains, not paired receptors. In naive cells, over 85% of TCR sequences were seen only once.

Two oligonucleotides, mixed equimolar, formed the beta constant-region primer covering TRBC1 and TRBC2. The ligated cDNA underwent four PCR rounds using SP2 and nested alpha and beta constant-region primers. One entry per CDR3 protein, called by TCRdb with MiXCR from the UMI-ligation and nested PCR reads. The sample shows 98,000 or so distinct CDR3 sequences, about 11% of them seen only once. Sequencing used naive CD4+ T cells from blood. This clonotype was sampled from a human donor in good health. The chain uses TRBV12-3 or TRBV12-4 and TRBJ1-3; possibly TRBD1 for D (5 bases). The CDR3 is CATQPSGTEGNTIYF. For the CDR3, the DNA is TGTGCCACTCAACCGTCCGGGACTGAAGGAAACACCATATATTTT.